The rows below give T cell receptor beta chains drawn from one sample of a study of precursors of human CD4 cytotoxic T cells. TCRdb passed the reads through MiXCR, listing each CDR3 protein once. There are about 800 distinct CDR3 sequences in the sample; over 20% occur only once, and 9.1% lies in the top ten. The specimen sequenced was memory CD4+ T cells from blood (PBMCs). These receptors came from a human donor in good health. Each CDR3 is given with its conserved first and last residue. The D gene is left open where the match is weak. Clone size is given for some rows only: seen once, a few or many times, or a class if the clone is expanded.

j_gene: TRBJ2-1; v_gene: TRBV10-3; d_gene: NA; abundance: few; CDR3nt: TGTGCCATCAGTGTTGACAGGAGCTCCTACAATGAGCAGTTCTTC; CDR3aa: CAISVDRSSYNEQFF
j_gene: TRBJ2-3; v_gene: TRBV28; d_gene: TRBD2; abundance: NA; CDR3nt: TGTGCCAGCAGTCCTAGGGACTATGACACAGATACGCAGTATTTT; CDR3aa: CASSPRDYDTDTQYF
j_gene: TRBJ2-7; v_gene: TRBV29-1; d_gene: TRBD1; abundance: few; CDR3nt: TGCAGCGGTGGACAGGGAAACTACGAGCAGTACTTC; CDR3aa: CSGGQGNYEQYF
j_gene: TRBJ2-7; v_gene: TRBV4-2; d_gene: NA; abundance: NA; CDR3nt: TGTGCCAGCAGCCAAGATTGGAGGGGCGGAAGCGGCGAGCAGTACTTC; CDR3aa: CASSQDWRGGSGEQYF
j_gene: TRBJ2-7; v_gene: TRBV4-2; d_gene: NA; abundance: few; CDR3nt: TGTGCCAGCAGCCAAGAGCCTAGTCAGAGCGCCGACTCCTACGAGCAGTACTTC; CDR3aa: CASSQEPSQSADSYEQYF
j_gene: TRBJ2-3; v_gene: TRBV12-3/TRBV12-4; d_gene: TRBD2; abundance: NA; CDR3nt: TGTGCCAGCAGTTCCGGGACTAGCGGGAGAATTGCGCAGTATTTT; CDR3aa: CASSSGTSGRIAQYF
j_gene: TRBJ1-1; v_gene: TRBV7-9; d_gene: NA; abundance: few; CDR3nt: TGTGCCAGCAGCATGGAGGTGAACACTGAAGCTTTCTTT; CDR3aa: CASSMEVNTEAFF
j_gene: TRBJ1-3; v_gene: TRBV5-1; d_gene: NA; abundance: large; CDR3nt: TGCGCCAGCAGCTTGGGTTTAGACTCTGGAAACACCATATATTTT; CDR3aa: CASSLGLDSGNTIYF
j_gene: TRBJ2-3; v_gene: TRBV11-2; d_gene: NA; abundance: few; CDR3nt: TGTGCCAGCAGCTCCCGCCTTTTAGGCACAGATACGCAGTATTTT; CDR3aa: CASSSRLLGTDTQYF
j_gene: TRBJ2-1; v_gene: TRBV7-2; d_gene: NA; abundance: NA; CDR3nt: TGTGCCAGCAGCAGCAGGGGGGGGGCCTACAATGAGCAGTTCTTC; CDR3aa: CASSSRGGAYNEQFF
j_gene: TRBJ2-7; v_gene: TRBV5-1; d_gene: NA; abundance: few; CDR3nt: TGCGCCATCAAGCTTGCCACAGAACCCTACGAGCAGTACTTC; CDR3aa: CAIKLATEPYEQYF
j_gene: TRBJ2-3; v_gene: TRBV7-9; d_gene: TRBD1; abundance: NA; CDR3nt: TGTGCCAGCAGCTCCCGCCGACAGGGGGGGGGCACAGATACGCAGTATTTT; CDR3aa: CASSSRRQGGGTDTQYF
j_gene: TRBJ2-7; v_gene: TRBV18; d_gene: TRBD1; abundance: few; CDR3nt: TGTGCCAGCTCACCAAACCAGGGGGCGCGTTACGAGCAGTACTTC; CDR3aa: CASSPNQGARYEQYF
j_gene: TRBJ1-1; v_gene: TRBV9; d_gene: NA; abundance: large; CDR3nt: TGTGCCAGCAGCCGGGGGGACGGCACTGAAGCTTTCTTT; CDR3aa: CASSRGDGTEAFF
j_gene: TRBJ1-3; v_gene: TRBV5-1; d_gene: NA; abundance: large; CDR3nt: TGCGCCAGCAGCCCCCATCGGGATTACGGAAACTCTGGAAACACCATATATTTT; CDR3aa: CASSPHRDYGNSGNTIYF
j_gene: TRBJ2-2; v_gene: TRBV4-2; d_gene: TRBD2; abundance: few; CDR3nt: TGTGCCAGCAGCCCCCCACTAGCGAACGCCGGGGAGCTGTTTTTT; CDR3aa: CASSPPLANAGELFF
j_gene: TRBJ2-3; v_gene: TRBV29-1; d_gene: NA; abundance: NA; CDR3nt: TGCAGCGTATCCCATCGGGGGACGGGCAATTCAGATACGCAGTATTTT; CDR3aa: CSVSHRGTGNSDTQYF
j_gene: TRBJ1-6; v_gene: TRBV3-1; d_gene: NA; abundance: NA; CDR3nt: TGTGCCAGCAGCCAAGTTTCCCTACAGGGCATTGGTTCACCCCTCCACTTT; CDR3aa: CASSQVSLQGIGSPLHF
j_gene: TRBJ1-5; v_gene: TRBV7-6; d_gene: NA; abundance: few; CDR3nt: TGTGCCAGCAGCTTATCGGAGATCCAGCCCCAGCATTTT; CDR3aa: CASSLSEIQPQHF
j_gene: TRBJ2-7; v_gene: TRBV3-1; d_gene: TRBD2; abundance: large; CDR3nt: TGTGCCAGCAGCCCGACTAGCGGGAGTTCCGAGCAGTACTTC; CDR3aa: CASSPTSGSSEQYF
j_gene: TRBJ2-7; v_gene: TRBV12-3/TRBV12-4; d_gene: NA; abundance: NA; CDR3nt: TGTGCCAGCACTTTTAGTAACGAGCAGTACTTC; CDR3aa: CASTFSNEQYF
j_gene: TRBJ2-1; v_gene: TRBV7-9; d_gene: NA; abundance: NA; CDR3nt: TGTGCCAGCAGCTTACGGCCCAACAATGAGCAGTTCTTC; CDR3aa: CASSLRPNNEQFF
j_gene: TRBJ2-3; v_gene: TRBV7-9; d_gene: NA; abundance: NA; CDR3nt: TGTGCCAGCAGCCCAGTACTAGCTTCCGCAGATACGCAGTATTTT; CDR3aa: CASSPVLASADTQYF
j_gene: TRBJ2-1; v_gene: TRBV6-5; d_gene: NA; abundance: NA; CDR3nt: TGTGCCAGCAGCCCCCTATGGGCCTACAATGAGCAGTTCTTC; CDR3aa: CASSPLWAYNEQFF
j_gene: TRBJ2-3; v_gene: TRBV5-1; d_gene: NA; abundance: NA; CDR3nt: TGCGCCAGCAGCTTGGAATGGCTAGCTCCAGATACGCAGTATTTT; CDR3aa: CASSLEWLAPDTQYF
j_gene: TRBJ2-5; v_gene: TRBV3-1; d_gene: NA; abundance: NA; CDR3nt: TGTGCCAGCAGCCAAGGGACTAACTTTGGTACCCAGTACTTC; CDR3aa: CASSQGTNFGTQYF
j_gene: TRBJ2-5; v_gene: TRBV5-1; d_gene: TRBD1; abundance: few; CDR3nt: TGCGCCAGCAGCTGGACAGGGGGCGAGGAGACCCAGTACTTC; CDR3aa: CASSWTGGEETQYF
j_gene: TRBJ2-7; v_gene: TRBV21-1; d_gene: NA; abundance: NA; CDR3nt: TGTGCCAGCAGCATCAGGGTTCTCCCCTACGAGCAGTACTTC; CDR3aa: CASSIRVLPYEQYF
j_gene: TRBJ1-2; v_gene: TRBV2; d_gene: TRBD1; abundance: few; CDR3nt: TGTGCCAGCAGGCCCGCCGGGACAGGGGGATTC; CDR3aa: CASRPAGTGGF
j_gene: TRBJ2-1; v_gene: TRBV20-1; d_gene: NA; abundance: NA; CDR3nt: TGCAGTGGGAACTTACTAAAGGGCAATGAGCAGTTCTTC; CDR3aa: CSGNLLKGNEQFF
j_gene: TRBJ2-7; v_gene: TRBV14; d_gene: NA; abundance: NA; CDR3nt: TGTGCCAGCAGCCAACCTACTCTAGACCGGCACTCCTACGAGCAGTACTTC; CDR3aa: CASSQPTLDRHSYEQYF
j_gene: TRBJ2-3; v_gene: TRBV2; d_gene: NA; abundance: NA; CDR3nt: TGTGCCAGCAGTGAGGAGGCAGGGAGGAGGGATACGCAGTATTTT; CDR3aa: CASSEEAGRRDTQYF
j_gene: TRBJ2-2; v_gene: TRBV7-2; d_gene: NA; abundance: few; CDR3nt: TGTGCCAGCAGCACTTTTTACACCGGGGAGCTGTTTTTT; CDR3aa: CASSTFYTGELFF
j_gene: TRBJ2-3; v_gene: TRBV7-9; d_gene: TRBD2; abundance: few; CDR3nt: TGTGCCAGCAGCCAAAGAGCGGGAGAAGGGGGAGATACGCAGTATTTT; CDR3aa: CASSQRAGEGGDTQYF
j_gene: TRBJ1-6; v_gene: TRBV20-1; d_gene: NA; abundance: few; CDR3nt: TGCAGTGCTAGAAATCGCAGGGGTGATTCACCCCTCCACTTT; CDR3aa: CSARNRRGDSPLHF
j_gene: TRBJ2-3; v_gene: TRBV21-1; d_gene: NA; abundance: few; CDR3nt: TGTGCCGGACACTATAGCACAGATACGCAGTATTTT; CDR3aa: CAGHYSTDTQYF
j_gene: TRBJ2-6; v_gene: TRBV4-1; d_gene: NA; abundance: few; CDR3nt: TGCGCCAGCAGCCGCAGCAGCTCTGGGGCCAACGTCCTGACTTTC; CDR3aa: CASSRSSSGANVLTF
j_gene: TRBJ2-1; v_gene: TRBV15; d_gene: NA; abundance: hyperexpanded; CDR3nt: TGTGCCACCAGCAGAGATGACAAGCGTTCCACCCGAATGCCCTACAATGAGCAGTTCTTC; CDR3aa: CATSRDDKRSTRMPYNEQFF
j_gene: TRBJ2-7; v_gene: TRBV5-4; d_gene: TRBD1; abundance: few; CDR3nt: TGTGCCAGCAGCTCACCGGACAGGGGGTACGAGCAGTACTTC; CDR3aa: CASSSPDRGYEQYF
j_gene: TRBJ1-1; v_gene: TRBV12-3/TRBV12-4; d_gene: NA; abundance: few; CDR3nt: TGTGCCAGCAGCATAGACAGCTACACTGAAGCTTTCTTT; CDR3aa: CASSIDSYTEAFF
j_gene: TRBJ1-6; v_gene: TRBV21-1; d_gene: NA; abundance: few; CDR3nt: TGTGCCAGCAGCAAATCCGGGGGACAGTCTAATTCACCCCTCCACTTT; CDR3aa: CASSKSGGQSNSPLHF
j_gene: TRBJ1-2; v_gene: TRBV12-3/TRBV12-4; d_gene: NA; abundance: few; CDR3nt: TGTGCCAGCAGGCAAACGGCTAACTATGGCTACACCTTC; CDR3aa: CASRQTANYGYTF
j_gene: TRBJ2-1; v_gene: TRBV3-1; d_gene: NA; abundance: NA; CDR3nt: TGTGCCAGCAGCCAACATAGCCTTTCTCTTTCCTACAATGAGCAGTTCTTC; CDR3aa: CASSQHSLSLSYNEQFF
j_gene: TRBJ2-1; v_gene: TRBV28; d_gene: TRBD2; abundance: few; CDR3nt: TGTGCCAGCAATGATAGCGGGAGGGGTTACAATGAGCAGTTCTTC; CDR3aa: CASNDSGRGYNEQFF
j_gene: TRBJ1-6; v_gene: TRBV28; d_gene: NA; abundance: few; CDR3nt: TGTGCCAGCAGTTTTGGGAATTCACCCCTCCACTTT; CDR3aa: CASSFGNSPLHF
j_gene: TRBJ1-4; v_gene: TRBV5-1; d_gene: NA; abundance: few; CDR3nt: TGCGCCAGCAGCGTGCGGGGGGCGCGGGAAAAACTGTTTTTT; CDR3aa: CASSVRGAREKLFF
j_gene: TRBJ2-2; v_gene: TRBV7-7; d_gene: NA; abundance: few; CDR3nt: TGTGCTAGCAGCTTGGGGGTCAACACCGGGGAGCTGTTTTTT; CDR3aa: CASSLGVNTGELFF
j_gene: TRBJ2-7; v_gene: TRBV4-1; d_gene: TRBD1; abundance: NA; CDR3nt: TGCGCCAGCAGCCAGTCAGGACAGGGTACTGACGAGCAGTACTTC; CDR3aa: CASSQSGQGTDEQYF
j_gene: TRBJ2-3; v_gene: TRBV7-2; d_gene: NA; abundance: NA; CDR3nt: TGTGCCAGCAGCCTAGTACCAGATACGCAGTATTTT; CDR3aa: CASSLVPDTQYF
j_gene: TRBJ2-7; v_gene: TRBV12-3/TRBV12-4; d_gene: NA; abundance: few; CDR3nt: TGTGCCAGCACAGACGGGTCCTACGAGCAGTACTTC; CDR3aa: CASTDGSYEQYF
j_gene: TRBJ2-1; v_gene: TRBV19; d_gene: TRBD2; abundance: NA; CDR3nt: TGTGCCAGTAAGCGGAGCGGGGATCGCAATGAGCAGTTCTTC; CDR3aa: CASKRSGDRNEQFF
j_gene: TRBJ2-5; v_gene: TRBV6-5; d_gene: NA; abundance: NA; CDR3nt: TGTGCCAGCAGTTACGCGACAGACCATAAAGAGACCCAGTACTTC; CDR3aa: CASSYATDHKETQYF
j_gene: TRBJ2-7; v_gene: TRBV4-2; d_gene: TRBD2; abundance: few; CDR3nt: TGTGCCAGCAGCCGCCTAGCGGGAGGGGCCTACGAGCAGTACTTC; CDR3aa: CASSRLAGGAYEQYF
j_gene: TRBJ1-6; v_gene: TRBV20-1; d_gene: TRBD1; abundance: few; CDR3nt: TGCAGTGCTAGAGAGGGACAGCGCCAAGCTAATTCACCCCTCCACTTT; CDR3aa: CSAREGQRQANSPLHF
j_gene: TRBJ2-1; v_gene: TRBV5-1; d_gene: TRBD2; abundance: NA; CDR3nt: TGCGCCAGCAGCCCCGAGAGCGGGAGGGCGAATGAGCAGTTCTTC; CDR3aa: CASSPESGRANEQFF
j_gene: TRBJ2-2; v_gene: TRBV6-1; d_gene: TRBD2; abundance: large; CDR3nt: TGTGCCAGCAGCCCAACGGGACTAGCGGGAGCTGGGGAGCTGTTTTTT; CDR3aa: CASSPTGLAGAGELFF
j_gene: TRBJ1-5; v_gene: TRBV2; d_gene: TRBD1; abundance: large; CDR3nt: TGTGCCAGCAGTGAAATGGGACAGTCTCTTAGCAATCAGCCCCAGCATTTT; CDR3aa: CASSEMGQSLSNQPQHF